The 11 T cell receptor beta chains below were found in one sample sequenced in a study of cytomegalovirus exposure and HLA in healthy donors. The PCR had 60 Vbeta and 13 Jbeta primers. Generated by immunoSEQ multiplex PCR, the TCRdb table keeps only in-frame clones and is missing some. Seen here are 200,000 to 250,000 clones, almost 80% observed once, and the top ten hold roughly 2%. Material for sequencing was PBMCs. Receptors were obtained from a man between 18 and 35 years old in good health and CMV-seronegative.

This chain connects TRBV4-3 to TRBJ2-7; 10 nucleotides agree with TRBD2. Per the germline V gene, CDR1 is LGHNA and CDR2 is YSLEER. The CDR3 has 18 residues. The trim removed 1 base at V and 3 bases at J, leaving 12 bases unmatched. The CDR3, as DNA: TGCGCCAGCAGCCAAGGCTCCTTCGCTAGCGGGAGATTCTACGAGCAGTACTTC. It yields the protein CASSQGSFASGRFYEQYF.

This clone appeared once. This chain uses TRBV4-3 with TRBJ2-7, with a weak D call TRBD2 (6 bases). Trimming took off 8 bases at V and 2 bases at J, with 19 bases between the two ends. Germline V CDR1 and CDR2: LGHNA, YSLEER. This CDR3 is built from 15 residues. The CDR3 reads CASLRGRSAPYEQYF. In nucleotides, the CDR3 is TGCGCCAGCTTGCGAGGGAGGTCGGCTCCCTACGAGCAGTACTTC.

The chain has TRBV7-9 and TRBJ1-2; 7 nucleotides match TRBD1. The CDR3 is 16 residues long. Germline V CDR1 and CDR2: SEHNR, FQNEAQ (reference sequence). Trimming removed 5 bases from V and 7 bases from J; junction bases left unmatched: 16. In DNA form, the CDR3 reads TGTGCCAGCAGCCCAGAGGGGGCTCAAAAAACTCGTGGCTACACCTTC. Its protein is CASSPEGAQKTRGYTF.

The chain carries TRBV28 and TRBJ2-3, with D uncertain. There are 16 residues in the CDR3. CDR1 is MDHEN, CDR2 SYDVKM, per germline. V gave up 5 bases and J gave up 1 base, with 16 bases separating them. The CDR3 bases are TGTGCCAGCAGTCCTCCCTCAAACAGAGGCACAGATACGCAGTATTTT. This gives the protein CASSPPSNRGTDTQYF. The full variable domain, rest sourced from reference TRBV28 and TRBJ2-3, is DVKVTQSSRYLVKRTGEKVFLECVQDMDHENMFWYRQDPGLGLRLIYFSYDVKMKEKGDIPEGYSVSREKKERFSLILESASTNQTSMYLCASSPPSNRGTDTQYFGPGTRLTVL.

The V gene is TRBV9, the J gene TRBJ2-7; 11 nucleotides align to TRBD1. CDR3 length: 15 amino acids. The V gene's germline CDR1 is SGDLS and CDR2 YYNGEE. Unmatched junction bases numbered 6, after V lost 3 bases and J lost 4 bases. The CDR3, as DNA: TGTGCCAGCAGCGCACTCGGACAGGGGGCGTACGAGCAGTACTTC. It codes for CASSALGQGAYEQYF.

The chain is built from TRBV6-5 and TRBJ2-7; TRBD2 aligns across 7 bases. Germline CDR1 reads MNHEY; CDR2 reads SVGAGI. The CDR3 is made up of 14 amino acids. J was trimmed by 0 bases and V by 6 bases; bases with no gene match: 5. The CDR3: CASSPSGASYEQYF. The CDR3 coding sequence is TGTGCCAGCAGCCCCAGCGGGGCCTCCTACGAGCAGTACTTC.

The rearrangement links TRBV5-1 to TRBJ2-7; D not resolved. The germline V and J ends were trimmed by 0 bases and 6 bases, with 10 bases remaining between them. The CDR3 contains 13 residues. Germline loops: CDR1 SGHRS, CDR2 YFSETQ. CDR3 coding DNA: TGCGCCAGCAGCTTGGCGTCTAGGTCCGAGCAGTACTTC. Translating gives CASSLASRSEQYF.

The V call is TRBV28, the J call TRBJ2-7; perhaps TRBD1 as D (5 bases). Germline V gene sequence: CDR1 MDHEN, CDR2 SYDVKM. Trimming stripped 5 bases from V and 3 bases from J, with 14 bases between. The CDR3 contains 14 residues. In DNA, the CDR3 is TGTGCCAGCAGTCCTCAGGGTTATAACTACGAGCAGTACTTC. It encodes CASSPQGYNYEQYF.

A few counts support this clone. The chain uses TRBV30 and TRBJ1-5, with TRBD1 matching 7 bases. The CDR3 spans 15 residues. Looked up from germline, CDR1 is GTSNPN and CDR2 is SVGIG (reference sequence). The ends lost 5 bases at V and 0 bases at J; junction bases unmatched: 7. The chain's CDR3 is CAWSTGLFSNQPQHF. The CDR3 DNA sequence: TGTGCCTGGTCGACAGGGCTATTTAGCAATCAGCCCCAGCATTTT. The whole variable domain, filled in from reference TRBV30 and TRBJ1-5, reads SQTIHQWPATLVQPVGSPLSLECTVEGTSNPNLYWYRQAAGRGLQLLFYSVGIGQISSEVPQNLSASRPQDRQFILSSKKLLLSDSGFYLCAWSTGLFSNQPQHFGDGTRLSIL.

The CDR3 loop reads CASSQEWRTYEQYF. DNA for the CDR3: TGTGCCAGCAGCCAAGAATGGAGAACCTACGAGCAGTACTTC. V is TRBV14 and J is TRBJ2-7, with unresolved D. Germline CDR1 reads SGHDN; CDR2 reads FVKESK. Trimming cost V 0 bases and J 2 bases, with 8 bases left between them. The CDR3 consists of 14 residues.

This clone appeared once. The chain's CDR3 is CASSHRTASLNYGYTF. The CDR3, as DNA: TGTGCCAGCAGCCATCGGACAGCCTCCCTCAACTATGGCTACACCTTC. The chain is built from TRBV11-3 and TRBJ1-2; D might be TRBD1 (6 bases). Germline V gene lookup returns CDR1 SGHNT and CDR2 YENEEA. The CDR3 loop spans 16 amino acids. Trimming removed 5 bases at V and 2 bases at J, with 18 bases between.